This is a list of T cell receptor beta chains from one sample in a study of T cells in localized non-small cell lung cancer. TCRdb keeps only in-frame clones here, not all; method: immunoSEQ multiplex PCR. This sample has 25,000 to 35,000 clones, with roughly 88% found just once. Sequencing used peripheral blood, obtained before any cancer treatment. The receptors derive from a woman aged 40-69 years with stage I lung adenocarcinoma. Both conserved end residues are part of each CDR3. D genes are given only for firm matches. Not all rows give a size; the values are once, few, many and, for expanded clones, a class.

abundance	j_gene	d_gene	v_gene	CDR3nt	CDR3aa
once	TRBJ2-1	TRBD1	TRBV19	TGTGCCAGTAGTGCCCGGGACAGCTCCTACAATGAGCAGTTCTTC	CASSARDSSYNEQFF
.	TRBJ2-3	.	TRBV13	TGTGCCAGCAGCTTCAGGGGTACGCAGTATTTT	CASSFRGTQYF
.	TRBJ2-5	.	TRBV11-3	TGTGCCAGCAGCTTAGAGGGGACACCCACAGAGACCCAGTACTTC	CASSLEGTPTETQYF
.	TRBJ2-5	.	TRBV5-1	TGCGCCAGCAGTCAGGGACTTGAAGAGACCCAGTACTTC	CASSQGLEETQYF
.	TRBJ2-3	TRBD2	TRBV15	TGTGCCACCAGCAGACCTAGCGGGAGAGGGGGGGATACGCAGTATTTT	CATSRPSGRGGDTQYF
few	TRBJ2-7	TRBD1	TRBV7-9	TGTGCCAGCAGCTCCACAGGGGACGAGCAGTACTTC	CASSSTGDEQYF
.	TRBJ2-1	TRBD2	TRBV5-1	TGCGCCAGCAGCTTAGTAGCGGGGGAGTACAATGAGCAGTTCTTC	CASSLVAGEYNEQFF
.	TRBJ1-2	.	TRBV9	TGTGCCAGCAACGTACCCGGGACGGGAAATAGCTACACCTTC	CASNVPGTGNSYTF
.	TRBJ1-3	TRBD1	TRBV28	TGTGCCAGCGGACAGGGCGCGATAATGTGGGCTGGAAACACCATATATTTT	CASGQGAIMWAGNTIYF
.	TRBJ2-3	TRBD1	TRBV7-2	TGTGCCAGCAGCTTAGAGACAGGGGCGGCAGATACGCAGTATTTT	CASSLETGAADTQYF
.	TRBJ1-5	.	TRBV7-2	TGTGCCAGCAGCTTAGCCCGGGCAGGGCCGTATAGCAATCAGCCCCAGCATTTT	CASSLARAGPYSNQPQHF
.	TRBJ1-2	.	TRBV19	TGTGCCAGTAGCCTTAACTCCGACGGAGGCTACACCTTC	CASSLNSDGGYTF
.	TRBJ2-3	.	TRBV15	TGTGCCACCAGCAGAGATTCGGCGACAGATACGCAGTATTTT	CATSRDSATDTQYF
.	TRBJ2-1	TRBD2	TRBV6-5	TGTGCCAGCACCGGGTCGGGGGGCTACAATGAGCAGTTCTTC	CASTGSGGYNEQFF
.	TRBJ2-5	.	TRBV11-3	TGTGCCAGCAGCTTCTATAGCGTAGAAGAGACCCAGTACTTC	CASSFYSVEETQYF
.	TRBJ1-1	.	TRBV7-9	TGTGCCAGCAGCTTAGGGCGGTCGAACACTGAAGCTTTCTTT	CASSLGRSNTEAFF
.	TRBJ2-1	TRBD2	TRBV7-2	TGTGCCAGCAGCATCCTTAGCGGGGGTCTAAACAATGAGCAGTTCTTC	CASSILSGGLNNEQFF
once	TRBJ2-1	.	TRBV4-3	TGCGCCAGCAGCCCCACTAACGTCCACCAGTCCTACAATGAGCAGTTCTTC	CASSPTNVHQSYNEQFF
.	TRBJ2-3	.	TRBV7-2	TGTGCCAGCAGCTTAGTGGACGCAGATACGCAGTATTTT	CASSLVDADTQYF
.	TRBJ1-6	TRBD1	TRBV5-5	TGTGCCAGCACCCGACAGGGGAAAGGTTCACCCCTCCACTTT	CASTRQGKGSPLHF
once	TRBJ1-5	.	TRBV5-5	TGTGCCAGCAGCTTGGAAGTCAGGGTGAGCAATCAGCCCCAGCATTTT	CASSLEVRVSNQPQHF
.	TRBJ2-3	.	TRBV5-1	TGCGCCAGCAGCTTGGCCCGGCAGAACACAGATACGCAGTATTTT	CASSLARQNTDTQYF
.	TRBJ2-1	TRBD2	TRBV7-2	TGTGCCAGCAGCACCAGGACTAGCGGGGGTTACAATGAGCAGTTCTTC	CASSTRTSGGYNEQFF
.	TRBJ2-1	.	TRBV5-1	TGCGCCAGCAGCTTCCTACAGGGTAGCTCCTACAATGAGCAGTTCTTC	CASSFLQGSSYNEQFF
.	TRBJ1-1	TRBD1	TRBV18	TGTGCCAGCTCACCAGAGGCAGGGGGCATGAGCACTGAAGCTTTCTTT	CASSPEAGGMSTEAFF
once	TRBJ1-1	.	TRBV7-9	TGTGCCAGCAGCTTAGGGTCCAGGGGAAAGAACACTGAAGCTTTCTTT	CASSLGSRGKNTEAFF
.	TRBJ2-1	.	TRBV28	TGTGCCACCCGCGGGGCGCGGGGTGGAAATGAGCAGTTCTTC	CATRGARGGNEQFF
.	TRBJ1-4	TRBD1	TRBV7-9	TGTGCCAGCAGCTTAAGGGACAGGGGGGCTGAAAAACTGTTTTTT	CASSLRDRGAEKLFF
once	TRBJ1-2	.	TRBV5-6	TGTGCCAGCAGCCCCCTTACAGGAAATCGCTATGGCTACACCTTC	CASSPLTGNRYGYTF
.	TRBJ1-1	TRBD1	TRBV9	TGTGCCAGCAGCATAGGGACAGGCGGAAACACTGAAGCTTTCTTT	CASSIGTGGNTEAFF
once	TRBJ1-4	TRBD1	TRBV4-3	TGCGCCAGCAGCCGTCTCTACGACAGGGAAAATGAAAAACTGTTTTTT	CASSRLYDRENEKLFF
.	TRBJ1-4	.	TRBV18	TGTGCCAGCTCACCCCCCCACGGGAAGGGGGAAAAACTGTTTTTT	CASSPPHGKGEKLFF
few	TRBJ1-5	.	TRBV5-6	TGTGCCAGCAGCTTGGCCAAAGGGTGGGGCAATCAGCCCCAGCATTTT	CASSLAKGWGNQPQHF
.	TRBJ2-2	TRBD2	TRBV7-7	TGTGCCAGCAGCCCCTCAGGACTAGCGGGAGTAGGCACCGGGGAGCTGTTTTTT	CASSPSGLAGVGTGELFF
.	TRBJ2-1	TRBD2	TRBV2	TGTGCCAGCAGGAGGGAGCGGGGTGCAGAAGAGCAGTTCTTC	CASRRERGAEEQFF
.	TRBJ1-3	TRBD1	TRBV9	TGTGCCAGCAGCGTAGCAGAGGGGGCTACTGGAAACACCATATATTTT	CASSVAEGATGNTIYF
.	TRBJ2-7	.	TRBV7-2	TGTGCCAGCAACTCCATTCCGAACTCCTACGAGCAGTACTTC	CASNSIPNSYEQYF
once	TRBJ1-1	.	TRBV4-2	TGTGCCAGCAGCCCCCGGGACGGGACGAACACTGAAGCTTTCTTT	CASSPRDGTNTEAFF
.	TRBJ2-1	TRBD2	TRBV14	TGTGCCAGCAGCCAGCAACTAGCGGGGATTCCAGGTGAGCAGTTCTTC	CASSQQLAGIPGEQFF
.	TRBJ2-5	.	TRBV7-9	TGTGCCAGCAGCTTTTTGGGGGGGCGAGAGACCCAGTACTTC	CASSFLGGRETQYF
once	TRBJ2-3	.	TRBV5-6	TGTGCCAGCAGCTTGGCTGGAGGGATACTTACAGATACGCAGTATTTT	CASSLAGGILTDTQYF
.	TRBJ1-1	.	TRBV18	TGTGCCAGCTCACCACCCGACAAGACAGAAGCTTTCTTT	CASSPPDKTEAFF
once	TRBJ2-5	.	TRBV6-1	TGTGCCAGCACCCGGACCACCGTGTACCAAGAGACCCAGTACTTC	CASTRTTVYQETQYF
.	TRBJ2-7	.	TRBV28	TGTGCCAGCAGTGACAGGCGAACAGGCTACGAGCAGTACTTC	CASSDRRTGYEQYF
.	TRBJ1-2	.	TRBV12-5	TGTGCTAGTGGTTCGGGGGACACGAGAAACTATGGCTACACCTTC	CASGSGDTRNYGYTF
few	TRBJ2-3	.	TRBV5-5	TGTGCCAGCAGCTTGGTGGCGTTCGCAGATACGCAGTATTTT	CASSLVAFADTQYF
.	TRBJ2-1	TRBD1	TRBV7-9	TGTGCCAGCAGCTCCGGACAGGGGAGGTACAATGAGCAGTTCTTC	CASSSGQGRYNEQFF
.	TRBJ2-1	.	TRBV12-5	TGTGCTAGTGGTTGGACCGCGGGGCCGGGTTTCAATGAGCAGTTCTTC	CASGWTAGPGFNEQFF
once	TRBJ2-2	.	TRBV11-3	TGTGCCAGCAGCTCCGCAAGTGGAGGGGTGGGCACCGGGGAGCTGTTTTTT	CASSSASGGVGTGELFF
once	TRBJ2-2	.	TRBV19	TGTGCCAGTAGTATAGGAGGCAGGCAGGCCGGGGAGCTGTTTTTT	CASSIGGRQAGELFF
.	TRBJ2-2	TRBD2	TRBV9	TGTGCCAGCAGCCCTACCCCGACTAGCGGGAGGGCCGGGGAGCTGTTTTTT	CASSPTPTSGRAGELFF
.	TRBJ2-7	.	TRBV6-1	TGTGCCAGCAGTTTTCGTTACGAGCAGTACTTC	CASSFRYEQYF
.	TRBJ2-3	TRBD2	TRBV5-6	TGTGCCAGCAGCTTGGCCGGTGATAGCGGGGGCACAGATACGCAGTATTTT	CASSLAGDSGGTDTQYF
.	TRBJ2-7	.	TRBV7-9	TGTGCCAGCAGCAAGCACTACGAGCAGTACTTC	CASSKHYEQYF
.	TRBJ2-1	TRBD1	TRBV11-2	TGTGCCAGCAGCCGGGACAGAAACAATGAGCAGTTCTTC	CASSRDRNNEQFF
.	TRBJ1-1	.	TRBV14	TGTGCCAGCAGCCAAGATATGGGGTCTGAAGCTTTCTTT	CASSQDMGSEAFF
.	TRBJ2-2	.	TRBV7-2	TGTGCCAGCACCATCCGGGGTACCGGGGAGCTGTTTTTT	CASTIRGTGELFF
.	TRBJ2-1	TRBD2	TRBV28	TGTGCCAGCAGTTCCTCTAGCGGGGGGGCGTTTAATGAGCAGTTCTTC	CASSSSSGGAFNEQFF
.	TRBJ1-4	.	TRBV28	TGTGCCAGCGGAAGCCCGGGACCGGGAAATGAAAAACTGTTTTTT	CASGSPGPGNEKLFF
.	TRBJ2-7	TRBD2	TRBV5-1	TGCGCCAGCAGCGCCGGGACTAGCGGGAGGACCAGCTCCTACGAGCAGTACTTC	CASSAGTSGRTSSYEQYF